The 9 T cell receptor beta chains listed next were all sequenced from one sample in a study of OX40 agonist ivuxolimab in advanced cancers. Libraries were prepared by immunoSEQ multiplex PCR; TCRdb keeps only in-frame clonotypes and omits some of them. This table has 65,000 to 70,000 clones, about 85% appearing once. The material sequenced was CD4+ or CD8+ T cells sorted from blood, taken in a trial of the OX40 agonist ivuxolimab. Receptors originate from an adult with an advanced solid tumor such as melanoma, head and neck, liver or kidney cancer.

The rearrangement joins TRBV19 to TRBJ1-4; a possible D gene is TRBD1 (6 bases). The CDR3 is 15 amino acids. Germline lookup yields CDR1 LNHDA and CDR2 SQIVND (reference sequence). V was pared by 6 bases and J by 3 bases, with 14 bases between. The CDR3 nucleotides are TGTGCCAGTAGCGACACAGGGTTCGCTAATGAAAAACTGTTTTTT. This translates into CASSDTGFANEKLFF.

The V gene is TRBV9, the J gene TRBJ1-4; D is unclear. Trimming pared 0 bases from V and 7 bases from J, leaving 13 bases between. This CDR3 is 15 amino acids long. The germline V gene encodes CDR1 SGDLS and CDR2 YYNGEE. CDR3 DNA sequence: TGTGCCAGCAGCGTAGTCGGAGGGTTTGGTGAAAAACTGTTTTTT. Protein product: CASSVVGGFGEKLFF.

The gene calls are TRBV7-9 and TRBJ1-2; 9 bases align to TRBD1. Per germline, CDR1 SEHNR and CDR2 FQNEAQ (reference sequence). The CDR3 has 12 amino acids. V gave up 5 bases and J gave up 8 bases; unmatched junction bases: 3. The CDR3 nucleotides read TGTGCCAGCAGCAGGACAGGGGAAGGCTACACCTTC. Encoded protein: CASSRTGEGYTF. Combining the CDR3 with reference TRBV7-9 and TRBJ1-2 gives the whole variable domain DTGVSQNPRHKITKRGQNVTFRCDPISEHNRLYWYRQTLGQGPEFLTYFQNEAQLEKSRLLSDRFSAERPKGSFSTLEIQRTEQGDSAMYLCASSRTGEGYTFGSGTRLTVV.

The chain recombines TRBV9 with TRBJ2-7; maybe TRBD1 (6 bases). The V end was cut by 0 bases, the J end by 2 bases, with 12 bases between. The CDR3 runs 15 residues. Germline V lookup: CDR1 SGDLS, CDR2 YYNGEE. CDR3 in amino acids: CASSVAFGQTYEQYF. In DNA form, the CDR3 reads TGTGCCAGCAGCGTAGCTTTCGGACAGACCTACGAGCAGTACTTC. Complete variable domain (other parts from reference TRBV9 and TRBJ2-7): DSGVTQTPKHLITATGQRVTLRCSPRSGDLSVYWYQQSLDQGLQFLIQYYNGEERAKGNILERFSAQQFPDLHSELNLSSLELGDSALYFCASSVAFGQTYEQYFGPGTRLTVT.

The chain recombines TRBV30 with TRBJ2-5; D unclear. The V gene lost 3 bases and the J gene lost 5 bases, with 7 bases spanning the gap. CDR3 length equals 11 residues. CDR1 and CDR2 (germline): GTSNPN, SVGIG (reference sequence). In DNA form, the CDR3 reads TGTGCCTGGAGGTCCGGGGAGACCCAGTACTTC. This sequence encodes CAWRSGETQYF.

This clone is judged medium-sized. V gene TRBV30 combines with J gene TRBJ1-5; 8 nucleotides align to TRBD1. The length of the CDR3 is 14 residues. The V gene end was trimmed by 5 bases and the J gene end by 0 bases; junction bases not matched to a gene: 3. The V gene's germline CDR1 is GTSNPN and CDR2 SVGIG (reference sequence). The CDR3 coding sequence is TGTGCCTGGGGCAGGGGGCCTAGCAATCAGCCCCAGCATTTT. It codes for CAWGRGPSNQPQHF.

V and J are TRBV25-1 and TRBJ1-1; the D is unclear. The ends were cut back, 7 bases at V and 6 bases at J, with 15 bases in the middle. The CDR3 extends over 13 amino acids. CDR1 and CDR2 from the germline V gene are MGHDK and SYGVNS. The CDR3, as DNA: TGTGCCAGCACTGTTGGGTGGTCGTCTGAAGCTTTCTTT. Its protein is CASTVGWSSEAFF.

The table lists this clone with a count of one. The chain has TRBV18 and TRBJ1-4, with a tentative D call TRBD1 (5 bases). Trimming cost V 3 bases and J 0 bases, with 11 bases left between them. The CDR3 sequence is 16 residues long. CDR1 and CDR2 from the germline V gene are KGHSH and LQKENI. The CDR3 is CASSPRRGPTNEKLFF. CDR3 DNA sequence: TGTGCCAGCTCACCCAGGCGGGGCCCAACTAATGAAAAACTGTTTTTT.

The J gene is TRBJ2-6, the V gene TRBV28, with D possibly TRBD2 on 6 matching bases. The V gene lost 8 bases and the J gene lost 4 bases, with 18 bases spanning the gap. Looked up from germline, CDR1 is MDHEN and CDR2 is SYDVKM. The CDR3 runs 16 residues. The CDR3 loop reads CASSPGGGGGANVLTF. DNA of the CDR3: TGTGCCAGCTCCCCCGGTGGGGGAGGAGGGGCCAACGTCCTGACTTTC.